This TCR beta chain was profiled in a study of somatic mutations in cytotoxic T cells in rheumatoid arthritis. Per the germline V gene, CDR1 is SGHTA and CDR2 is FQGNSA. V gave up 2 bases and J gave up 2 bases, with 18 bases separating them. This CDR3 spans 17 amino acids. Clones were read by immunoSEQ multiplex PCR, and TCRdb kept only the in-frame ones, dropping some. This table holds tens of thousands of clones, roughly 80% found once. The sample consisted of CD8+ T cells sorted from blood. The V and J genes are TRBV7-2 and TRBJ2-5; tentatively, D is TRBD2 (8 bases). The receptor was isolated from a man aged 40-49 years in good health. The CDR3 loop reads CASSLRVVAGQQETQYF. CDR3 DNA sequence: TGTGCCAGCAGCTTACGAGTGGTAGCGGGACAGCAAGAGACCCAGTACTTC.